Below, 12 T cell receptor beta chains from the same sample are listed, as sequenced in a study of shared clonotypes between healthy human individuals. The table came from immunoSEQ multiplex PCR; TCRdb's copy has only in-frame clones and leaves some out. This table holds over 700,000 clones, just under 75% found once. What was sequenced was memory CD4+ T cells sorted from blood. Subset given: CD45RA-negative fraction. These receptors were taken from a woman aged 30 to 39 in good health.

This clone was picked up one time. The V gene is TRBV5-1, the J gene TRBJ2-1; 11 bases align to TRBD2. Losses at the gene ends were 7 bases for V and 7 bases for J; bases not matched to a gene: 13. Per germline, CDR1 SGHRS and CDR2 YFSETQ. CDR3 size: 16 residues. CDR3 bases: TGCGCCAGCGCGACGACCGGGCTAGCGGGAGGTAATGAGCAGTTCTTC. Translation gives CASATTGLAGGNEQFF.

The J gene is TRBJ1-2, the V gene TRBV25-1, with TRBD1 matching over 8 bases. Trimming cost V 6 bases and J 8 bases; bases outside gene matches: 8. The CDR3 is 13 amino acids. Germline V lookup: CDR1 MGHDK, CDR2 SYGVNS. The CDR3 region is CASSEDRARGYTF. In DNA form, the CDR3 reads TGTGCCAGCAGCGAGGACAGGGCGAGGGGCTACACCTTC.

A word on this clone: Distinct nucleotide sequences in the sample also encode this CDR3. The rearrangement uses TRBV11-2 and TRBJ1-4; D is uncertain. Deletions cut 6 bases from V and 3 bases from J, with 8 bases between. The CDR3 extends over 13 amino acids. Germline CDR1 SGHAT, CDR2 FQNNGV. The CDR3: CASSRDSNEKLFF. In nucleotides, the CDR3 is TGTGCCAGCAGTAGGGATTCTAATGAAAAACTGTTTTTT.

This chain uses TRBV7-6 with TRBJ2-1, with 14 bases identical to TRBD2. Trimming took 3 bases from V and 9 from J; bases not matched to a gene: 7. Germline CDR1 and CDR2: SGHVS and FNYEAQ. This CDR3 has 16 residues. This CDR3 reads CASSFAGLAGGSEQFF. The CDR3 DNA reads as TGTGCCAGCAGCTTTGCTGGACTAGCGGGAGGCAGTGAGCAGTTCTTC.

The chain has TRBV27 and TRBJ1-2, with 7 bases that match TRBD1. The V gene's germline CDR1 is MNHEY and CDR2 SMNVEV (reference sequence). This CDR3 has 14 residues. The J segment lost 8 bases and the V segment lost 4 bases, leaving 10 bases of the junction unmatched. The CDR3 region has the DNA TGTGCCAGCAGTTCCTCCCGACAGGGCGGGGGCTACACCTTC. Amino acid sequence: CASSSSRQGGGYTF.

The CDR3 here is CASSWTGDPYEQYF. The CDR3 DNA follows: TGTGCCAGCAGCTGGACGGGGGATCCCTACGAGCAGTACTTC. The rearrangement links TRBV5-4 to TRBJ2-7; tentative D call: TRBD2 (6 bases). The CDR3 loop spans 14 amino acids. Germline V gene sequence: CDR1 SGHNT, CDR2 YYREEE (reference sequence). Trimming took off 3 bases at V and 2 bases at J, with 12 bases between the two ends.

V gene TRBV18 combines with J gene TRBJ2-1, with D tentatively TRBD1 (6 bases). Germline V gene lookup returns CDR1 KGHSH and CDR2 LQKENI. With 5 bases removed from V and 5 bases from J, the gap between germline ends came to 13 bases. The CDR3 contains 14 residues. CDR3 sequence: CASSVAGAHNEQFF. The CDR3, as DNA: TGTGCCAGCTCAGTGGCAGGGGCTCACAATGAGCAGTTCTTC. Full variable domain (outside the CDR3, taken from reference TRBV18 and TRBJ2-1): NAGVMQNPRHLVRRRGQEARLRCSPMKGHSHVYWYRQLPEEGLKFMVYLQKENIIDESGMPKERFSAEFPKEGPSILRIQQVVRGDSAAYFCASSVAGAHNEQFFGPGTRLTVL.

This clone occurred once. The chain combines TRBV29-1 with TRBJ1-1; no definite D call. The CDR3 length is 13 residues. Germline values: CDR1 SQVTM, CDR2 ANQGSEA. V gave up 6 bases and J gave up 7 bases, with 18 bases separating them. CDR3 coding DNA: TGCAGCGTGATGACACTCCCCGATGATGAAGCTTTCTTT. Its protein product is CSVMTLPDDEAFF.

The chain is built from TRBV2 and TRBJ2-7, with TRBD1 matching over 9 bases. The V segment lost 5 bases and the J segment 2 bases; nucleotides outside the gene matches: 7. The CDR3 consists of 15 residues. Germline loops: CDR1 SNHLY, CDR2 FYNNEI. The CDR3 bases are TGTGCCAGCAGTCCGGGACAGGGCAAAACCTACGAGCAGTACTTC. It specifies CASSPGQGKTYEQYF.

The chain joins TRBV6-1 to TRBJ1-5; TRBD1 might be the D (5 bases). Between the trimmed V and J ends, which lost 3 bases and 0 bases, there was a span of 9 bases. CDR1 and CDR2 from the germline V gene are MNHNS and SASEGT. CDR3 length: 15 amino acids. Here the CDR3 reads CASSDFRGSNQPQHF. CDR3 DNA sequence: TGTGCCAGCAGTGATTTTAGGGGTAGCAATCAGCCCCAGCATTTT.

V gene TRBV5-6 combines with J gene TRBJ1-2; D gene uncertain. The germline CDR1 and CDR2 sequences are SGHDT and YYEEEE. The CDR3 extends over 15 amino acids. V was pared by 1 base and J by 0 bases, with 10 bases between. The CDR3 sequence: CASSLPGEANYGYTF. CDR3 bases: TGTGCCAGCAGCTTGCCGGGAGAGGCTAACTATGGCTACACCTTC.

The genes are TRBV5-1 and TRBJ2-5; possible D gene TRBD1, 6 bases. Trimming cost V 4 bases and J 5 bases, with 12 bases left between them. The CDR3 runs 13 residues. Germline loops: CDR1 SGHRS, CDR2 YFSETQ. This CDR3 reads CASSRVGAETQYF. The CDR3 coding sequence is TGCGCCAGCAGCCGAGTGGGGGCCGAGACCCAGTACTTC.